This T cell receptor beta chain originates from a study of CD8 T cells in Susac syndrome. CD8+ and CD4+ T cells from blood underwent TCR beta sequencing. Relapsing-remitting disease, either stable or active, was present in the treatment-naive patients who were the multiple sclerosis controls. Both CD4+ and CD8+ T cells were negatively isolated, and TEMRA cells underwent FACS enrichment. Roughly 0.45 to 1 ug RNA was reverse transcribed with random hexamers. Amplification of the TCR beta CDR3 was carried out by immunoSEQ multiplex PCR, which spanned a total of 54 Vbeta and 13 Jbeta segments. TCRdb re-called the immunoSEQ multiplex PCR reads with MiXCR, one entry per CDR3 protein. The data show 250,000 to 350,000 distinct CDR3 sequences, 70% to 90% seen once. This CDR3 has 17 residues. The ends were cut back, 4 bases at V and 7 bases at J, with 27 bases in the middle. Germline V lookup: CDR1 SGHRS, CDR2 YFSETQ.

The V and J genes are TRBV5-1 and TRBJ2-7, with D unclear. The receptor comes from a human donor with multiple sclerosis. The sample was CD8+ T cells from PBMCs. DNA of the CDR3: TGCGCCAGCAGCCTACCCCAAATTGGACGGGCCCGCGGAGAGCAGTACTTC. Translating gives CASSLPQIGRARGEQYF.